A single sample gave rise to the 3 T cell receptor beta chains below, sequenced in a study of shared T cell receptors in the human thymus. TCRdb's copy holds only in-frame clones and misses some; the assay was immunoSEQ multiplex PCR. The sample yields fewer than 700,000 clones, roughly 88% seen once. In addition, the sample was reused for a study of human thymus T cells.

Input material: thymocytes. Receptors originate from a boy under two years old with a congenital heart defect.

This rearrangement joins TRBV6-1 to TRBJ2-7; 7 bases are a match to TRBD1. Germline-derived CDR1 and CDR2 are MNHNS and SASEGT. The CDR3 is made up of 14 amino acids. With V trimmed by 7 bases and J by 0 bases, 6 bases remained unmatched. The CDR3 DNA reads as TGTGCCAGCAAAGGGACAGCGGTCTCCTACGAGCAGTACTTC. Translated, it gives CASKGTAVSYEQYF.

This chain links TRBV28 with TRBJ1-1; D remains ambiguous. The CDR3 runs 16 residues. With 6 bases removed from V and 0 bases from J, the gap between germline ends came to 17 bases. CDR1 and CDR2 from the germline V gene are MDHEN and SYDVKM. DNA for the CDR3: TGTGCCAGCAGCACAGATCAAAATCTAATGAACACTGAAGCTTTCTTT. This sequence encodes CASSTDQNLMNTEAFF.

This chain links TRBV27 with TRBJ2-1; the D gene is possibly TRBD1 (5 bases). The CDR3 runs 13 residues. With 3 bases removed from V and 7 bases from J, the gap between germline ends came to 10 bases. Germline loops: CDR1 MNHEY, CDR2 SMNVEV (reference sequence). CDR3 sequence reads: CASSFPDSNEQFF. CDR3 in DNA: TGTGCCAGCAGTTTCCCCGACAGTAATGAGCAGTTCTTC.